A selection of T cell receptor beta chains follows, all from one sample in a study of T cell responses to AZD1222 COVID-19 vaccine. Sequencing was performed with immunoSEQ multiplex PCR; in TCRdb, only in-frame clones are kept and a portion is missing. The data show around 250,000 clones, with more than 80% seen just once and 0.55% held by the top ten. The sequencing used peripheral blood, collected on day 0 of AZD1222 vaccination. These receptors were collected from an adult in good health. Both conserved end residues are part of each CDR3. The order of the fields is V gene, J gene, D gene, clone size, CDR3 protein, CDR3 DNA. The D gene is left open where the match is weak. Expanded clones are given a class, and other clones once, few, many or no size at all.

V gene: TRBV9
J gene: TRBJ2-5
D gene: .
clone size: .
CDR3 protein: CASSVRGRETQYF
CDR3 DNA: TGTGCCAGCAGCGTACGGGGGCGAGAGACCCAGTACTTC

V gene: TRBV28
J gene: TRBJ1-4
D gene: .
clone size: .
CDR3 protein: CASSFQEKLFF
CDR3 DNA: TGTGCCAGCAGTTTTCAGGAAAAACTGTTTTTT

V gene: TRBV2
J gene: TRBJ1-4
D gene: .
clone size: .
CDR3 protein: CASRWTVEKLFF
CDR3 DNA: TGTGCCAGCAGATGGACAGTAGAAAAACTGTTTTTT

V gene: TRBV7-8
J gene: TRBJ1-2
D gene: .
clone size: .
CDR3 protein: CASSSPGRRGGYGYTF
CDR3 DNA: TGTGCCAGCAGCTCCCCCGGGCGGAGGGGCGGGTATGGCTACACCTTC

V gene: TRBV5-1
J gene: TRBJ1-1
D gene: .
clone size: .
CDR3 protein: CASDPGTDRGGEAFF
CDR3 DNA: TGCGCCAGCGACCCAGGGACGGACAGAGGGGGTGAAGCTTTCTTT

V gene: TRBV19
J gene: TRBJ1-2
D gene: .
clone size: .
CDR3 protein: CASSIEWTPGNYGYTF
CDR3 DNA: TGTGCCAGTAGTATAGAGTGGACCCCCGGCAACTATGGCTACACCTTC

V gene: TRBV7-3
J gene: TRBJ2-1
D gene: .
clone size: .
CDR3 protein: CASSSPGLNEQFF
CDR3 DNA: TGTGCCAGCAGCTCCCCAGGCCTCAATGAGCAGTTCTTC

V gene: TRBV3-1/TRBV3-2
J gene: TRBJ1-3
D gene: .
clone size: .
CDR3 protein: CASSQALLSGNTIYF
CDR3 DNA: TGTGCCAGCAGCCAGGCCCTCCTCTCTGGAAACACCATATATTTT

V gene: TRBV28
J gene: TRBJ2-7
D gene: TRBD1
clone size: .
CDR3 protein: CASSPPPAGTEYGQYF
CDR3 DNA: TGTGCCAGCAGTCCCCCCCCCGCCGGGACAGAGTACGGGCAGTACTTC

V gene: TRBV9
J gene: TRBJ2-1
D gene: TRBD1
clone size: .
CDR3 protein: CASSKTGDEYNEQFF
CDR3 DNA: TGTGCCAGCAGCAAGACAGGGGATGAATACAATGAGCAGTTCTTC

V gene: TRBV19
J gene: TRBJ2-5
D gene: .
clone size: once
CDR3 protein: CASSIGFRKETQYF
CDR3 DNA: TGTGCCAGTAGTATAGGGTTTAGGAAAGAGACCCAGTACTTC

V gene: TRBV3-1/TRBV3-2
J gene: TRBJ1-1
D gene: .
clone size: .
CDR3 protein: CASSQDGGPNTEAFF
CDR3 DNA: TGTGCCAGCAGCCAAGACGGGGGGCCGAACACTGAAGCTTTCTTT

V gene: TRBV7-2
J gene: TRBJ1-2
D gene: .
clone size: .
CDR3 protein: CASSFLANWGYGYTF
CDR3 DNA: TGTGCCAGCAGCTTTCTAGCCAACTGGGGCTATGGCTACACCTTC

V gene: TRBV5-4
J gene: TRBJ2-7
D gene: TRBD2
clone size: .
CDR3 protein: CASSKLAGGPLEQYF
CDR3 DNA: TGTGCCAGCAGCAAACTAGCGGGGGGCCCTCTCGAGCAGTACTTC

V gene: TRBV19
J gene: TRBJ1-6
D gene: TRBD1
clone size: .
CDR3 protein: CASKPGGQDNSPLHF
CDR3 DNA: TGTGCCAGTAAACCTGGAGGACAGGATAATTCACCCCTCCACTTT

V gene: TRBV6-6
J gene: TRBJ2-7
D gene: .
clone size: .
CDR3 protein: CASSFPPQELNYEQYF
CDR3 DNA: TGTGCCAGCAGTTTCCCTCCCCAAGAGCTAAACTACGAGCAGTACTTC

V gene: TRBV6-6
J gene: TRBJ2-1
D gene: TRBD1
clone size: .
CDR3 protein: CASSLSGTGMNEQFF
CDR3 DNA: TGTGCCAGCAGTCTATCCGGGACAGGGATGAATGAGCAGTTCTTC

V gene: TRBV20-1
J gene: TRBJ1-4
D gene: .
clone size: .
CDR3 protein: CSASGEKLFF
CDR3 DNA: TGCAGTGCTAGCGGAGAAAAACTGTTTTTT

V gene: TRBV7-9
J gene: TRBJ2-1
D gene: .
clone size: .
CDR3 protein: CASSPRQGVYNEQFF
CDR3 DNA: TGTGCCAGCAGCCCCCGGCAGGGCGTCTACAATGAGCAGTTCTTC

V gene: TRBV6-5
J gene: TRBJ2-7
D gene: TRBD1
clone size: .
CDR3 protein: CASKPGQGASEQYF
CDR3 DNA: TGTGCCAGCAAGCCGGGACAGGGGGCGTCCGAGCAGTACTTC

V gene: TRBV4-3
J gene: TRBJ1-1
D gene: .
clone size: .
CDR3 protein: CASSTQDRPNTEAFF
CDR3 DNA: TGCGCCAGCAGCACCCAGGACAGACCGAACACTGAAGCTTTCTTT

V gene: TRBV27
J gene: TRBJ2-7
D gene: .
clone size: .
CDR3 protein: CASSAGLYYHSYEQYF
CDR3 DNA: TGTGCCAGCAGTGCGGGACTTTACTACCACTCCTACGAGCAGTACTTC

V gene: TRBV5-1
J gene: TRBJ2-2
D gene: .
clone size: once
CDR3 protein: CASSPIPGTGELFF
CDR3 DNA: TGCGCCAGCAGCCCGATACCAGGGACCGGGGAGCTGTTTTTT

V gene: TRBV6-4
J gene: TRBJ2-1
D gene: .
clone size: .
CDR3 protein: CASSDSEGSYNEQFF
CDR3 DNA: TGTGCCAGCAGTGACTCGGAGGGGTCCTACAATGAGCAGTTCTTC

V gene: TRBV5-1
J gene: TRBJ2-1
D gene: .
clone size: .
CDR3 protein: CASSLQGATYNEQFF
CDR3 DNA: TGCGCCAGCAGCTTGCAAGGAGCCACCTACAATGAGCAGTTCTTC

V gene: TRBV24-1
J gene: TRBJ1-1
D gene: .
clone size: .
CDR3 protein: CATSAGPSGTEAFF
CDR3 DNA: TGTGCCACCAGTGCAGGGCCTTCGGGAACTGAAGCTTTCTTT

V gene: TRBV3-1/TRBV3-2
J gene: TRBJ1-2
D gene: TRBD1
clone size: .
CDR3 protein: CASSDDGQGGYTF
CDR3 DNA: TGTGCCAGCAGCGACGATGGACAGGGGGGCTACACCTTC

V gene: TRBV7-2
J gene: TRBJ2-7
D gene: .
clone size: .
CDR3 protein: CASSLDRAYEQYF
CDR3 DNA: TGTGCCAGCAGCTTAGACAGGGCGTACGAGCAGTACTTC

V gene: TRBV10-3
J gene: TRBJ2-5
D gene: .
clone size: .
CDR3 protein: CAISELRRSQETQYF
CDR3 DNA: TGTGCCATCAGTGAATTAAGACGCTCACAAGAGACCCAGTACTTC

V gene: TRBV6-4
J gene: TRBJ1-4
D gene: .
clone size: .
CDR3 protein: CASSEIERPERNEKLFF
CDR3 DNA: TGTGCCAGCAGTGAAATAGAGAGGCCAGAACGGAATGAAAAACTGTTTTTT

V gene: TRBV3-1/TRBV3-2
J gene: TRBJ2-3
D gene: .
clone size: .
CDR3 protein: CASSLGTLRMTDTQYF
CDR3 DNA: TGTGCCAGCAGCCTTGGGACCTTGAGGATGACAGATACGCAGTATTTT

V gene: TRBV10-3
J gene: TRBJ2-3
D gene: .
clone size: once
CDR3 protein: CAIAGSNTDTQYF
CDR3 DNA: TGTGCCATCGCGGGATCCAACACAGATACGCAGTATTTT